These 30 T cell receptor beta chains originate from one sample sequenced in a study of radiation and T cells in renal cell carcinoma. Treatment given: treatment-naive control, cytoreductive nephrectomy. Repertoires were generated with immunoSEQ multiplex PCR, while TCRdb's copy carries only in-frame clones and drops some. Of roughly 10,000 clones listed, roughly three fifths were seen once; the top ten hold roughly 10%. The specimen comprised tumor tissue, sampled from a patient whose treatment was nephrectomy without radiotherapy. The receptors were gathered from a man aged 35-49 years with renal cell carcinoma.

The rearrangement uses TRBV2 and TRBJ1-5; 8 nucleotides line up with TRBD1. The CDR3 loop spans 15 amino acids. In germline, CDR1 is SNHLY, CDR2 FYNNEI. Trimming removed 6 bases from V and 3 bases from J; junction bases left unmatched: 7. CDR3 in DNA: TGTGCCAGCAGGATCGGACAGGGTAACAATCAGCCCCAGCATTTT. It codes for CASRIGQGNNQPQHF.

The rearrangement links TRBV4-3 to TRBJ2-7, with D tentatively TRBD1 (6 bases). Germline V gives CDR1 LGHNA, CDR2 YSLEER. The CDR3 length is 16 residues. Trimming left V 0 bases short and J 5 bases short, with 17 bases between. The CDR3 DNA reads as TGCGCCAGCAGCCAAGAAGTGGGCAGGGGCGTAGACGAGCAGTACTTC. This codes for CASSQEVGRGVDEQYF.

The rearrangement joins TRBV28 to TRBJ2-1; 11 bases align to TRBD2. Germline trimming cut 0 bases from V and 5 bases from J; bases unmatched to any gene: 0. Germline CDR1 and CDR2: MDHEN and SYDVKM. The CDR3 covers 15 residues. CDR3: CASSLWTSGNNEQFF. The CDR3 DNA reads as TGTGCCAGCAGTTTATGGACTAGCGGGAACAATGAGCAGTTCTTC.

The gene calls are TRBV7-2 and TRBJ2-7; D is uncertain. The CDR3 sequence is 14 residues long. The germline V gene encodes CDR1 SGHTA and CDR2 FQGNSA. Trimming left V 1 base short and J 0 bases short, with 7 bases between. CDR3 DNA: TGTGCCAGCAGCTTAGTGACGAGCTCCTACGAGCAGTACTTC. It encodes CASSLVTSSYEQYF.

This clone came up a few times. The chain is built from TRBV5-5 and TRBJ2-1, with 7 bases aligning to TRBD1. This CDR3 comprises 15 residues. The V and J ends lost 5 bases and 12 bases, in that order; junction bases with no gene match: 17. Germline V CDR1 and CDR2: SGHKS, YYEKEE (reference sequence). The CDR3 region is CASSTTGTDTIGQFF. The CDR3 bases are TGTGCCAGCAGTACTACCGGGACAGACACAATAGGGCAGTTCTTC.

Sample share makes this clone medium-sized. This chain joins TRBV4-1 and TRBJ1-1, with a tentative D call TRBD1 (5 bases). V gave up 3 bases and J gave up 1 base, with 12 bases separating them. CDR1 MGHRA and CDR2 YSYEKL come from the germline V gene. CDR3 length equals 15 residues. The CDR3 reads CASSHSHRSNTEAFF. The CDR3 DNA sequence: TGCGCCAGCAGCCACTCACACAGGTCGAACACTGAAGCTTTCTTT.

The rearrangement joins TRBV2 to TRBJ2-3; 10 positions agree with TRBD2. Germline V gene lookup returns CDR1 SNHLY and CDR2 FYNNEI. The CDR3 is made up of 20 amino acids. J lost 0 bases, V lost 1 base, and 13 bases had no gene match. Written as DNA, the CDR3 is TGTGCCAGCAGTGAAGTCGCCCAGGGACTAGCGACCTTTAGCACAGATACGCAGTATTTT. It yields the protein CASSEVAQGLATFSTDTQYF.

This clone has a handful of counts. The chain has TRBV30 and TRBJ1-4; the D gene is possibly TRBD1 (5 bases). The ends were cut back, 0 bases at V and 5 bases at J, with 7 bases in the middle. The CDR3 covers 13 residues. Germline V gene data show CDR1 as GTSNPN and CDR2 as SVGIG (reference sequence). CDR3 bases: TGTGCCTGGAGTGTGGGACGGAATGAAAAACTGTTTTTT. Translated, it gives CAWSVGRNEKLFF.

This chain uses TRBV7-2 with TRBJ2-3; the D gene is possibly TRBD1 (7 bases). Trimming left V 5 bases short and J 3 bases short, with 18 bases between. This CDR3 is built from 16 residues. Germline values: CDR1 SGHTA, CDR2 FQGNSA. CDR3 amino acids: CASSPRQGGETDTQYF. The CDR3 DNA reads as TGTGCCAGCAGCCCGCGACAGGGCGGGGAAACAGATACGCAGTATTTT. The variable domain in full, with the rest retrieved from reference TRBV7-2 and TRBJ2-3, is GAGVSQSPSNKVTEKGKDVELRCDPISGHTALYWYRQSLGQGLEFLIYFQGNSAPDKSGLPSDRFSAERTGGSVSTLTIQRTQQEDSAVYLCASSPRQGGETDTQYFGPGTRLTVL.

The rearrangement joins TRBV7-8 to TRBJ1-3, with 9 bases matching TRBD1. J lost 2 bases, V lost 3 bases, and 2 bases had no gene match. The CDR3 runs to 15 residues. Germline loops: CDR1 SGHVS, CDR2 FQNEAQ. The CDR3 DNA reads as TGTGCCAGCAGCTTTGGGGACAGGGCTGGAAACACCATATATTTT. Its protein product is CASSFGDRAGNTIYF.

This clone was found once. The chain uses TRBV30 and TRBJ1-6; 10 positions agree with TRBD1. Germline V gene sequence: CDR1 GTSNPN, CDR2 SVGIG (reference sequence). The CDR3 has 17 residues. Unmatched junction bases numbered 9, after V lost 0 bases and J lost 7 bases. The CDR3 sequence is CAWSVAGTGAVNSPLHF. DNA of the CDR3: TGTGCCTGGAGTGTAGCAGGGACAGGGGCGGTAAATTCACCCCTCCACTTT.

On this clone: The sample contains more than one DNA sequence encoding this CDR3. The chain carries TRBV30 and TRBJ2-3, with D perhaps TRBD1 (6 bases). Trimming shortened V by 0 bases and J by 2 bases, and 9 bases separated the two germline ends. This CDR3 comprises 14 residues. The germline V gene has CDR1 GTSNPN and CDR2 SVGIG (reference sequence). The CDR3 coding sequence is TGTGCCTGGAGTGTCAGGGGTTACACAGATACGCAGTATTTT. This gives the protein CAWSVRGYTDTQYF. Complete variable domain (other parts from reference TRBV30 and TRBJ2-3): SQTIHQWPATLVQPVGSPLSLECTVEGTSNPNLYWYRQAAGRGLQLLFYSVGIGQISSEVPQNLSASRPQDRQFILSSKKLLLSDSGFYLCAWSVRGYTDTQYFGPGTRLTVL.

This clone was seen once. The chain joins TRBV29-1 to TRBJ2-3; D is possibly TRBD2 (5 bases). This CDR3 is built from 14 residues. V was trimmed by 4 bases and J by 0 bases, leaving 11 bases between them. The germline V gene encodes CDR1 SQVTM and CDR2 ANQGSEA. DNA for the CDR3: TGCAGCGTTGTAGGTCCGGGGAGCACAGATACGCAGTATTTT. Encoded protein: CSVVGPGSTDTQYF.

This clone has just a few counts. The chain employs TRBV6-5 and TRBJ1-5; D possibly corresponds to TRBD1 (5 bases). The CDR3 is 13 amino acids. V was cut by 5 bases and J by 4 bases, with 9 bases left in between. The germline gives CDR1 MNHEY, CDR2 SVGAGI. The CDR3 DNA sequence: TGTGCCAGCAGTATGGGGGTAAATCAGCCCCAGCATTTT. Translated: CASSMGVNQPQHF.

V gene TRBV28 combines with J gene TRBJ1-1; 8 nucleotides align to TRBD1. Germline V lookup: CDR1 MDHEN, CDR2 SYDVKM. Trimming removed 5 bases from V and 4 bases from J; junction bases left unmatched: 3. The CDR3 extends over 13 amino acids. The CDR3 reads CASSPDRGTEAFF. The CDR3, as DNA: TGTGCCAGCAGTCCCGACAGGGGCACTGAAGCTTTCTTT.

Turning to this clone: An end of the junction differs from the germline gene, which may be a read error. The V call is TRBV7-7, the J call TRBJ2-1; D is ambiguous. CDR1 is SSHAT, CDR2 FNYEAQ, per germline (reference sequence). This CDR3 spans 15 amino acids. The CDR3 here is CASSFQESSYNEQFF. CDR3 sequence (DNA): TGTGCTAGCAGCTTCCAGGAAAGCTCCTACAATGAGCAGTTCTTC.

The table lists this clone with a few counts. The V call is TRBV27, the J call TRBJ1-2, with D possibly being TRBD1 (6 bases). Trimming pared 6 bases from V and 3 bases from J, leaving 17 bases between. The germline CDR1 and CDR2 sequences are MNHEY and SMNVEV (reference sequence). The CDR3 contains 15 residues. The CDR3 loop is CASRTEWGPDYGYTF. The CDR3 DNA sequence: TGTGCCAGCAGAACAGAGTGGGGGCCGGACTATGGCTACACCTTC.

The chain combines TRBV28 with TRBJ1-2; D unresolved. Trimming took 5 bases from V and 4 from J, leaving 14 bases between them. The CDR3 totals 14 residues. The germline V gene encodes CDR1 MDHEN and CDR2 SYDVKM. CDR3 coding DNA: TGTGCCAGCAGTCCCGTCTCCCCGGGCTATGGCTACACCTTC. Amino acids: CASSPVSPGYGYTF.

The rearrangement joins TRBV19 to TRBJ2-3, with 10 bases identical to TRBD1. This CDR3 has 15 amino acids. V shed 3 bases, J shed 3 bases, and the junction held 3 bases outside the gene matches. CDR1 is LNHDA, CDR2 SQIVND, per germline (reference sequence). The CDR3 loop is CASSIDRGLTDTQYF. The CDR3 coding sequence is TGTGCCAGTAGTATTGACAGGGGGCTAACAGATACGCAGTATTTT.

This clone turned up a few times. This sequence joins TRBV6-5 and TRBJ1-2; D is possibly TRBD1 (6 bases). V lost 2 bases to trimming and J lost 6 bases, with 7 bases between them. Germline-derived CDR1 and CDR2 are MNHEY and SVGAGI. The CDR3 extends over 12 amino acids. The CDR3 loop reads CASSYGTHGYTF. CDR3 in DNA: TGTGCCAGCAGTTACGGGACACATGGCTACACCTTC.

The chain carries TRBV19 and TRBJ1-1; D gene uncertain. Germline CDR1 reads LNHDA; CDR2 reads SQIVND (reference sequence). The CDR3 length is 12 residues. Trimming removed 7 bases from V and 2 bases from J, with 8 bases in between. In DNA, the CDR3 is TGTGCCAGTAATTGGGAAAACACTGAAGCTTTCTTT. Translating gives CASNWENTEAFF.

This CDR3 is CASSPGRSSYNEQFF. The CDR3 bases are TGTGCCAGCAGCCCGGGACGGTCCTCCTACAATGAGCAGTTCTTC. The chain carries TRBV27 and TRBJ2-1; D may correspond to TRBD1 or TRBD2 (5 bases each). The CDR3 covers 15 residues. Trimming left V 6 bases short and J 0 bases short, with 12 bases between. CDR1 and CDR2 from the germline V gene are MNHEY and SMNVEV (reference sequence).

CDR3 sequence (DNA): TGTGCCAGCAGTTCCCTTGGCAGAGTACCTGAAGCTTTCTTT. This sequence encodes CASSSLGRVPEAFF. This chain links TRBV6-5 with TRBJ1-1; D gene unclear. CDR1 and CDR2 (germline): MNHEY, SVGAGI. This CDR3 region has 14 residues. Trimming left V 4 bases short and J 6 bases short, with 15 bases between.

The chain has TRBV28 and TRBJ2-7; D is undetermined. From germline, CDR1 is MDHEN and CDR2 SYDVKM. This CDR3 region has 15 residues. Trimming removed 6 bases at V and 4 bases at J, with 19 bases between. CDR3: CASSPYFGLSYEQYF. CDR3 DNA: TGTGCCAGCAGCCCCTATTTTGGCCTCTCGTACGAGCAGTACTTC.

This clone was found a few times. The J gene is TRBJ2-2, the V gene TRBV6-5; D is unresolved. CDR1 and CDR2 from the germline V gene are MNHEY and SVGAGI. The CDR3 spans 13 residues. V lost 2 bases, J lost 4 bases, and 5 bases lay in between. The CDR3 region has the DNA TGTGCCAGCAGTTACCCGGGCACCGGGGAGCTGTTTTTT. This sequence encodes CASSYPGTGELFF.

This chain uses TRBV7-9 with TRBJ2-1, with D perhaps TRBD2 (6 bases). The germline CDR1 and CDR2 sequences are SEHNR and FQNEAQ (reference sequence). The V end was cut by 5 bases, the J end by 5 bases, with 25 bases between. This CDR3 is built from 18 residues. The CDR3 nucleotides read TGTGCCAGCAGCCAGTACCCCTCTCGTCGGGAGTCCCACAATGAGCAGTTCTTC. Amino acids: CASSQYPSRRESHNEQFF.

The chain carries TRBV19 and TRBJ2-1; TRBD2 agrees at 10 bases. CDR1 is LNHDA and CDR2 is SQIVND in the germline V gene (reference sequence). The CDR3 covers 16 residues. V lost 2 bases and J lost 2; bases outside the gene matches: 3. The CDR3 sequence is CASSIIAGGTYNEQFF. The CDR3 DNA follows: TGTGCCAGTAGTATAATAGCGGGAGGCACCTACAATGAGCAGTTCTTC.

Here the CDR3 DNA reads TGTGCCAGCAGCACCGGACTAGCGGGAGTCCCCGAGCAGTACTTC. This translates into CASSTGLAGVPEQYF. This chain connects TRBV7-2 to TRBJ2-7, with 13 bases aligning to TRBD2. From germline, CDR1 is SGHTA and CDR2 FQGNSA. CDR3 length equals 15 residues. V shed 5 bases and J 6 bases; nucleotides not matched to a gene: 7.

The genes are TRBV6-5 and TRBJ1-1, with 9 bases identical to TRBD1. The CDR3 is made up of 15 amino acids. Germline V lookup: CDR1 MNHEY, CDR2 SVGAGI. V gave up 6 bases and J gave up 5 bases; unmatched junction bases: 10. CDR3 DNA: TGTGCCAGCAGCCTTGGACAGGGGTTTAGAACTGAAGCTTTCTTT. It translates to CASSLGQGFRTEAFF.

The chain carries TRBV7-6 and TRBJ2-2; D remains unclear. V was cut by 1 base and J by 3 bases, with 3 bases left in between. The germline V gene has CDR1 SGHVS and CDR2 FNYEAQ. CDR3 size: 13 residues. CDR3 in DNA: TGTGCCAGCAGCTTAGTCGACACCGGGGAGCTGTTTTTT. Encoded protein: CASSLVDTGELFF.